The rows below give T cell receptor beta chains drawn from one sample of a study of blood T cell repertoires in COVID-19. Method: immunoSEQ multiplex PCR; TCRdb's copy keeps in-frame clones and lacks some. The sample shows over 130,000 clones, about 80% of them seen only once. What was sequenced was PBMCs or T cells enriched from blood (not recorded which). The receptors here all came from a woman aged 18-29 years who had been exposed to COVID-19. Both conserved end residues are part of each CDR3. A D gene is named only where the DNA matches it firmly. Clone size is not always given. Where it is, it says once, few, many or a class for expanded clones.

d_call j_call clone_size v_call cdr3_aa cdr3_nt
TRBD2 TRBJ2-7 - TRBV2 CASSEDFPGTSGIDEQYF TGTGCCAGCAGTGAAGATTTTCCCGGGACTAGCGGGATCGACGAGCAGTACTTC
TRBD2 TRBJ2-1 once TRBV6-2/TRBV6-3 CASSYSITSVEQFF TGTGCCAGCAGTTACTCGATCACTAGCGTTGAGCAGTTCTTC
- TRBJ1-4 - TRBV28 CASSLGSTANEKLFF TGTGCCAGCAGCCTCGGTAGTACGGCTAATGAAAAACTGTTTTTT
TRBD1 TRBJ1-3 - TRBV28 CASSFGQGYDGNTIYF TGTGCCAGCAGTTTTGGACAGGGATATGATGGAAACACCATATATTTT
- TRBJ1-2 - TRBV18 CASSPITGTPIDYGYTF TGTGCCAGCTCACCAATTACCGGGACACCGATCGACTATGGCTACACCTTC
TRBD2 TRBJ2-2 - TRBV6-5 CASSSGRARSGELFF TGTGCCAGCTCTAGCGGGAGGGCTCGCTCCGGGGAGCTGTTTTTT
TRBD1 TRBJ2-2 - TRBV4-2 CASSHGQGAGELFF TGTGCCAGCAGCCACGGACAGGGGGCCGGGGAGCTGTTTTTT
- TRBJ1-2 - TRBV21-1 CASTYRETYGYTF TGTGCCAGCACCTACCGGGAAACCTATGGCTACACCTTC
- TRBJ2-7 - TRBV13 CASSLGQAGEQYF TGTGCCAGCAGCTTAGGCCAGGCGGGCGAGCAGTACTTC
- TRBJ2-7 - TRBV5-1 CASSPSPSIMYEQYF TGCGCCAGCAGCCCGTCTCCGAGTATCATGTACGAGCAGTACTTC
- TRBJ2-3 - TRBV11-2 CASTQPSGVRTDTQYF TGTGCCAGCACCCAACCCTCGGGAGTGCGGACAGATACGCAGTATTTT
TRBD2 TRBJ2-1 - TRBV24-1 CATSGLTSGKYNEQFF TGTGCCACCAGTGGATTGACTAGCGGGAAATACAATGAGCAGTTCTTC
- TRBJ1-3 few TRBV19 CASRISQTSSGNTIYF TGTGCCAGTAGAATTTCACAGACAAGCTCTGGAAACACCATATATTTT
- TRBJ2-5 few TRBV7-2 CASSLLKRAQETQYF TGTGCCAGCAGCCTCCTTAAGCGGGCCCAAGAGACCCAGTACTTC
TRBD1 TRBJ1-1 - TRBV5-1 CASSADVSGGAEAFF TGCGCCAGCAGCGCGGACGTCTCAGGGGGAGCTGAAGCTTTCTTT
- TRBJ2-6 - TRBV30 CAWSKRAGANVLTF TGTGCCTGGAGTAAGAGGGCTGGGGCCAACGTCCTGACTTTC
TRBD1 TRBJ2-5 - TRBV2 CASSRDSRQETQYF TGTGCCAGCAGTCGGGACAGCCGACAAGAGACCCAGTACTTC
TRBD1 TRBJ1-2 - TRBV10-3 CAISESDRSFYGYTF TGTGCCATCAGTGAGTCGGACAGGAGTTTCTATGGCTACACCTTC
TRBD2 TRBJ2-5 - TRBV11-2 CASSLAYSTSGQETQYF TGTGCCAGCAGCTTAGCTTATTCAACTAGCGGGCAAGAGACCCAGTACTTC
- TRBJ2-1 - TRBV2 CASSDQRVGSYNEQFF TGTGCCAGCAGTGATCAACGGGTTGGCTCCTACAATGAGCAGTTCTTC
- TRBJ1-2 few TRBV29-1 CSVETVYGYTF TGCAGCGTTGAGACAGTCTATGGCTACACCTTC
- TRBJ1-6 - TRBV27 CASSARSFTGGNSPLHF TGTGCCAGCAGTGCACGATCTTTTACAGGTGGAAACTCACCCCTCCACTTT
TRBD1 TRBJ2-5 few TRBV5-4 CASSLQGAVETQYF TGTGCCAGCAGCTTGCAGGGGGCGGTAGAGACCCAGTACTTC
TRBD1 TRBJ1-2 - TRBV19 CASSTGIGTGGYGYTF TGTGCCAGTAGTACCGGGATAGGAACAGGGGGCTATGGCTACACCTTC
TRBD2 TRBJ2-1 - TRBV7-3 CASSLGVASGSHEQFF TGTGCCAGCAGCTTAGGGGTGGCTAGCGGGAGTCATGAGCAGTTCTTC
- TRBJ2-3 - TRBV7-9 CASSPHGGDTDTQYF TGTGCCAGCAGCCCCCACGGGGGAGACACAGATACGCAGTATTTT
TRBD2 TRBJ2-7 - TRBV7-2 CASSLELAGATPPYEQYF TGTGCCAGCAGCTTAGAACTAGCGGGAGCGACCCCCCCCTACGAGCAGTACTTC
- TRBJ1-1 - TRBV5-1 CASSRKDKNTEAFF TGCGCCAGCAGCAGGAAGGACAAGAACACTGAAGCTTTCTTT
- TRBJ1-2 - TRBV6-2/TRBV6-3 CASSYMADYGYTF TGTGCCAGCAGTTATATGGCGGATTATGGCTACACCTTC
- TRBJ2-5 - TRBV7-3 CASSPPYETQYF TGTGCCAGCAGCCCCCCCTATGAGACCCAGTACTTC
- TRBJ1-2 once TRBV7-3 CASSLNGADDIYGYTF TGTGCCAGCAGCTTAAACGGAGCGGACGATATCTATGGCTACACCTTC
TRBD1 TRBJ1-5 - TRBV6-1 CASSVGQGGRNQPQHF TGTGCCAGCAGTGTCGGACAGGGGGGCCGCAATCAGCCCCAGCATTTT
TRBD2 TRBJ2-1 - TRBV27 CASSLSGTGVYEQFF TGTGCCAGCAGTCTAAGCGGGACTGGGGTGTATGAGCAGTTCTTC
TRBD2 TRBJ2-1 once TRBV28 CASSFVVGRALNEQFF TGTGCCAGCAGTTTCGTAGTAGGGAGGGCTTTGAATGAGCAGTTCTTC
- TRBJ2-1 - TRBV18 CASSPRQDNNEQFF TGTGCCAGCTCACCGAGACAGGATAACAATGAGCAGTTCTTC
- TRBJ2-1 - TRBV19 CASSSDTVSYNEQFF TGTGCCAGTAGCTCCGACACGGTAAGCTACAATGAGCAGTTCTTC
TRBD2 TRBJ2-1 - TRBV19 CASSITSGSYHEQFF TGTGCCAGTAGTATTACTAGCGGGAGCTACCATGAGCAGTTCTTC
TRBD2 TRBJ2-1 - TRBV10-3 CAIRGTSGSDEQFF TGTGCCATCAGAGGGACTAGCGGGTCAGACGAGCAGTTCTTC